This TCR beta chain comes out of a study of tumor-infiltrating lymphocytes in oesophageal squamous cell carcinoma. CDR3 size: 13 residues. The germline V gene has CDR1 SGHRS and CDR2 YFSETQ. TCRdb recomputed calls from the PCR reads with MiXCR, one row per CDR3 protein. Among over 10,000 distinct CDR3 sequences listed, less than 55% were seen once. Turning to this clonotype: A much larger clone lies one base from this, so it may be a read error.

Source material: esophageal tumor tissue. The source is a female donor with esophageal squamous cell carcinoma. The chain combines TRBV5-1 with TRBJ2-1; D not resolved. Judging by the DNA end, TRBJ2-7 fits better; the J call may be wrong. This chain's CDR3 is CASSPPSYNEQYF. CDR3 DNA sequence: TGCGCCAGCAGCCCACCCTCGTACAATGAGCAGTACTTC.